This T cell receptor (beta chain) was sequenced for a study of blood T cell repertoires in COVID-19. Turning to the study itself: PBMCs, B-cell-depleted T cells, or T cells were the source of the cDNA or gDNA that made up the material.

Sequenced by immunoSEQ multiplex PCR; TCRdb stores in-frame clones only, minus some. The table includes roughly 300,000 clones, about nine tenths detected once. There are 14 residues in the CDR3. Germline V gene lookup returns CDR1 SGHAT and CDR2 FQNNGV. Trimming left V 4 bases short and J 9 bases short, with 16 bases between. This sequence joins TRBV11-2 and TRBJ1-5, with D unresolved. The sample was peripheral blood. This sequence was found in a woman between 40 and 55 years old who had recovered from COVID-19. The CDR3 here is CASSSNPEDLPQHF. CDR3 sequence (DNA): TGTGCCAGCAGCTCGAATCCCGAGGACTTGCCCCAGCATTTT.